A single sample is the source of the 11 T cell receptor beta chains below, sequenced in a study of blood T cell repertoires in COVID-19. TCRdb's table, derived via immunoSEQ multiplex PCR, lists solely in-frame clones and lacks some. The data contain 110,000 to 150,000 clones, around 82% of them seen just once; the ten biggest clones take up just over 6%. Sequenced: PBMCs or T cells enriched from blood (not recorded which). The receptors were sampled from a woman between 45 and 65 years old who had recovered from COVID-19.

The chain has TRBV27 and TRBJ2-6; tentative D call: TRBD2 (6 bases). The CDR3 runs 17 residues. V lost 6 bases and J lost 0, with 15 bases in between. CDR1 and CDR2 from the germline V gene are MNHEY and SMNVEV (reference sequence). The CDR3 sequence: CASSAIRGSSGANVLTF. Written as DNA, the CDR3 is TGTGCCAGCAGCGCTATCCGGGGGAGCTCTGGGGCCAACGTCCTGACTTTC.

This chain uses TRBV5-5 with TRBJ2-7; D is unresolved. The germline gives CDR1 SGHKS, CDR2 YYEKEE (reference sequence). V gave up 3 bases and J gave up 4 bases, with 5 bases separating them. The CDR3 sequence is 11 residues long. CDR3 amino acids: CASSSFYEQYF. CDR3 DNA sequence: TGTGCCAGCAGCTCGTTTTACGAGCAGTACTTC.

The rearrangement uses TRBV3-1 (or the pseudogene TRBV3-2) and TRBJ2-5; 7 bases align to TRBD2. Germline V gene data show CDR1 as LGHDT and CDR2 as YNNKEL (reference sequence). With 1 base clipped from V and 7 bases from J, the junction kept 15 bases outside the gene matches. The CDR3 loop spans 17 amino acids. The CDR3 protein is CASSQGILAARGGTQYF. In nucleotides, the CDR3 is TGTGCCAGCAGCCAAGGGATTCTAGCGGCGCGGGGTGGGACCCAGTACTTC.

The CDR3 sequence is CASSLEASGGDEQFF. As DNA, the CDR3 is TGTGCCAGCAGTTTAGAAGCGAGCGGGGGGGATGAGCAGTTCTTC. The V gene is TRBV28, the J gene TRBJ2-1; 10 nucleotides line up with TRBD2. V gave up 2 bases and J gave up 8 bases; unmatched junction bases: 6. CDR3 length: 15 amino acids. Germline loops: CDR1 MDHEN, CDR2 SYDVKM.

CDR3 coding DNA: TGTGCCTGGAGTGCGTGGACAGGGCCGTATGGCTACACCTTC. Translation: CAWSAWTGPYGYTF. The gene calls are TRBV30 and TRBJ1-2, with TRBD1 matching over 8 bases. The CDR3 is made up of 14 amino acids. The V segment lost 1 base and the J segment 5 bases; nucleotides outside the gene matches: 6. Germline CDR1 and CDR2: GTSNPN and SVGIG (reference sequence).

V and J are TRBV19 and TRBJ2-4, with D tentatively TRBD2 (5 bases). V was trimmed by 4 bases and J by 1 base, leaving 11 bases between them. The germline CDR1 and CDR2 sequences are LNHDA and SQIVND (reference sequence). The CDR3 length is 15 residues. The CDR3 DNA is TGTGCCAGTAGTAACGGGGTCCTGGCCAAAAACATTCAGTACTTC. Residues: CASSNGVLAKNIQYF.

The chain has TRBV28 and TRBJ2-1, with TRBD2 identical over 10 bases. Per the germline V gene, CDR1 is MDHEN and CDR2 is SYDVKM. The ends lost 8 bases at V and 5 bases at J; junction bases unmatched: 6. The CDR3 is 14 residues long. This CDR3 reads CASGPSGGDNEQFF. In DNA form, the CDR3 reads TGTGCCAGCGGCCCTAGCGGGGGAGACAATGAGCAGTTCTTC.

CDR3 sequence (DNA): TGCGCCAGCAGCTTGGGTACAGGGAATTATAATTCACCCCTCCACTTT. Translating it yields CASSLGTGNYNSPLHF. The rearrangement links TRBV5-1 to TRBJ1-6, with D perhaps matching TRBD1 (6 bases). Germline V gives CDR1 SGHRS, CDR2 YFSETQ. The CDR3 runs 16 residues. V gave up 0 bases and J gave up 4 bases, with 11 bases separating them. The full variable domain, its missing parts supplied by reference TRBV5-1 and TRBJ1-6, is KAGVTQTPRYLIKTRGQQVTLSCSPISGHRSVSWYQQTPGQGLQFLFEYFSETQRNKGNFPGRFSGRQFSNSRSEMNVSTLELGDSALYLCASSLGTGNYNSPLHFGNGTRLTVT.

This sequence joins TRBV11-2 and TRBJ2-1, with 8 nucleotides matching TRBD1. Unmatched junction bases numbered 2, after V lost 5 bases and J lost 8 bases. The CDR3 contains 12 residues. Germline V gene lookup returns CDR1 SGHAT and CDR2 FQNNGV. CDR3 region: CASSGQGYEQFF. The CDR3 coding sequence is TGTGCCAGCAGCGGACAGGGCTATGAGCAGTTCTTC.

The chain couples TRBV10-3 to TRBJ2-7, with 8 bases aligning to TRBD1. V was pared by 3 bases and J by 3 bases, with 4 bases of the junction left unmatched. Germline V CDR1 and CDR2: ENHRY, SYGVKD. This CDR3 contains 14 residues. DNA for the CDR3: TGTGCCATCAGTGACCGACAGGGGTTCTACGAGCAGTACTTC. This translates into CAISDRQGFYEQYF.

This chain links TRBV10-3 with TRBJ1-1; tentatively, D is TRBD1 (5 bases). V dropped 11 bases and J dropped 1 base, with 14 bases sitting between them. The CDR3 contains 13 residues. The germline gives CDR1 ENHRY, CDR2 SYGVKD. CDR3 loop: CAARQSQNTEAFF. For the CDR3, the DNA is TGTGCCGCCCGACAGTCCCAGAACACTGAAGCTTTCTTT.